This note documents a single T cell receptor beta chain sequence. Its antigen is not identified. This sample is drawn from a study of beta chain features in type 1 diabetes. Expressed TCRB transcripts got sequenced, as all isolated RNA was reverse transcribed. Some clones are missing from TCRdb's copy, which holds only in-frame ones; the method was immunoSEQ multiplex PCR. Of about 410,000 clones in the sample, approximately 13% were seen once. Points from the study as a whole: PCR might show a preference for shorter templates, equally across patients and controls.

V gave up 5 bases and J gave up 7 bases; unmatched junction bases: 12. CDR3 size: 16 residues. Germline V CDR1 and CDR2: MNHEY, SMNVEV (reference sequence). Sequences were obtained from naive CD4+ T cells from blood. The V gene is TRBV27, the J gene TRBJ2-2; 8 bases map to TRBD2. The TCR sequence derives from a man aged 25 to 40 in good health. This CDR3 is CASSPTGGLVHGELFF. CDR3 bases: TGTGCCAGCAGTCCCACCGGGGGACTAGTACACGGGGAGCTGTTTTTT.